This T cell receptor (beta chain) stems from a study of siplizumab effects on memory and regulatory T cells (dated by TCRdb to between 2018 and 2020). In the study overall: The effect of the anti-CD2 antibody siplizumab on alloreactive T-cell subsets was examined in allogeneic mixed lymphocyte reactions constructed from human PBMCs. Results the study describes overall, beyond this receptor: Unstimulated naive T cells appeared to be more diverse than memory T cells, and naive cells seemed to make a substantial contribution to the alloresponse. Roughly 75-97% of proliferating CD4+ or CD8+ clones could not be assigned a naive or memory phenotype. The cumulative frequency of alloreactive sequences traceable to unstimulated CD4+ memory T cells was significantly reduced by siplizumab. The suppressive function of proliferating Tregs from siplizumab cultures was not functionally confirmed. Because sequences below about 10^-5 frequency were poorly captured, only a minor fraction of alloreactive clones could be mapped to unstimulated subsets. Of the alloreactive CD4+ clones that could be mapped, the Treg-derived share averaged about 67% with siplizumab compared with under 30% in control reactions.

Trimmed from V: 3 bases; trimmed from J: 8 bases; junction bases lacking a gene match: 5. The CDR3 spans 14 residues, from the cysteine through the phenylalanine. Left in the record is the CDR3 DNA by itself, 42 bases read in frame from the first base. The germline V gene encodes CDR1 LNHDA and CDR2 SQIVND (reference sequence). Sorted unstimulated T cells, along with proliferating T cells recovered from mixed lymphocyte reactions, underwent TCRbeta CDR3 sequencing. Fresh whole blood from more than 8 HLA-typed healthy donors was used as the source from which PBMCs were isolated. To map where alloreactive clones came from, unstimulated CD4+ regulatory T cells were FACS-sorted. In the case of this clone: The target of this receptor is not known. No quality values exist for individual bases; no much larger clone is one base distant.

The protocol used for the library was the immunoSEQ multiplex PCR assay. The deep sequencing platform assayed about 91,000 TCR templates per sample. Genomic DNA extracted from sorted T cells was used for TCRbeta CDR3 sequencing. Under the source paper's analysis protocol: The R programming language was used for the clonal analysis of the TCRbeta CDR3 data. Comparing unstimulated samples against CFSE-low samples taken after the reaction was how alloreactive CD4+ and CD8+ clones were defined. Regulatory or non-regulatory origin was assigned to alloreactive CD4+ clones by matching of sequences to sorted unstimulated Treg and non-Treg repertoires. The immuneACCESS repertoire file appears here via TCRdb, limited to in-frame rearrangements. These files lack a portion of the clones; in checked studies, under half of the deficit traces to unresolved V genes, and the cause of the others is not known. The V and J calls and the clone size are those of that table, but D and trimming were determined from the DNA. For this sample the table gives around 99,000 clones, of which 90% to 95% were detected only once. Around 0.73% of the sample goes to the ten largest clones.

The sequence is built from TRBV19 and TRBJ2-1; 9 bases in the junction line up with TRBD2. The sequenced sample consisted of Tregs sorted from blood. This sequence was found in a human donor in good health. CDR3 loop: CASSISGSKDEQFF. The nucleotide sequence is TGTGCCAGTAGTATTAGCGGGAGTAAGGATGAGCAGTTCTTC.